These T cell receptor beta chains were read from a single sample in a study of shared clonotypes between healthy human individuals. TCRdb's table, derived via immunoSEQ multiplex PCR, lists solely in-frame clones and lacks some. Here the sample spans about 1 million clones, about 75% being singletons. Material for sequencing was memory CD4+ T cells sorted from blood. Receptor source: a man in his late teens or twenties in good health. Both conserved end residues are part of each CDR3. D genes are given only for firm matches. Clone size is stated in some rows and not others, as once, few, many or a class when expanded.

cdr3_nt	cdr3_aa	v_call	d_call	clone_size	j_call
TGTGCCAGCAGCCGAGGATCGGGCGCGAACACCGGGGAGCTGTTTTTT	CASSRGSGANTGELFF	TRBV11-1	NA	NA	TRBJ2-2
TGCGCCAGCAGCGCGACTAGCGGCGGCCAAGAGACCCAGTACTTC	CASSATSGGQETQYF	TRBV5-1	TRBD2	NA	TRBJ2-5
TGTGCCAGCAGTTACTCTTACAGGGGAAGGAATTCACCCCTCCACTTT	CASSYSYRGRNSPLHF	TRBV6-5	TRBD1	NA	TRBJ1-6
TGTGCCAGTAGTTCTCGGGGGAAAACGAACACCGGGGAGCTGTTTTTT	CASSSRGKTNTGELFF	TRBV19	NA	NA	TRBJ2-2
TGCGCCAGCAGCTTGGCGCCAGGCAGTCCTAATTCACCCCTCCACTTT	CASSLAPGSPNSPLHF	TRBV5-1	NA	NA	TRBJ1-6
TGTGCCAGCTCCGGGGCTGGGGCCAACGTCCTGACTTTC	CASSGAGANVLTF	TRBV7-6	NA	few	TRBJ2-6
TGTGCCAGCAGCTTAGGAATGGCTAGCGGCCACAATGAGCAGTTCTTC	CASSLGMASGHNEQFF	TRBV7-6	TRBD2	NA	TRBJ2-1
TGTGCCAGCAGCTTGGAGGGACTCCGGGAAAAACTGTTTTTT	CASSLEGLREKLFF	TRBV7-6	NA	many	TRBJ1-4
TGTGCCTGGAATAGCGGGAGCTATTCTGATACGCAGTATTTT	CAWNSGSYSDTQYF	TRBV30	TRBD2	NA	TRBJ2-3
TGCGCCAGCAGCTTGGGGGGACAGTACAACAATGAGCAGTTCTTC	CASSLGGQYNNEQFF	TRBV5-1	TRBD1	NA	TRBJ2-1
TGTGCCAGCCGGACAGGGAAAAATCAGCCCCAGCATTTT	CASRTGKNQPQHF	TRBV2	TRBD1	few	TRBJ1-5
TGTGCCAGCAGTTCCAAAGGTCCAGGGTCCTATAACATTCAGTACTTC	CASSSKGPGSYNIQYF	TRBV2	NA	many	TRBJ2-4
TGTGCCAGCAGTTTAGGACTAGCGGGAATAAAAAACATTCAGTACTTC	CASSLGLAGIKNIQYF	TRBV27	TRBD2	NA	TRBJ2-4
TGCGCCAGCAGCAAGGGACTAGCGGGAACCTACAATGAGCAGTTCTTC	CASSKGLAGTYNEQFF	TRBV4-1	TRBD2	NA	TRBJ2-1
TGTGCCAGCTCATGGGACAGGGTGTCTTCTGAAGCTTTCTTT	CASSWDRVSSEAFF	TRBV18	TRBD1	NA	TRBJ1-1
TGTGCCAGCAGTTACGTTCAGGGTTCCTCACCCCTCCACTTT	CASSYVQGSSPLHF	TRBV6-5	NA	NA	TRBJ1-6
TGTGCCAGCAGCTTAAATCTAGCGGGTAAAGATACGCAGTATTTT	CASSLNLAGKDTQYF	TRBV7-2	TRBD2	NA	TRBJ2-3
TGCAGCGTTGAAAGGGACACAGGCTACGAGCAGTACTTC	CSVERDTGYEQYF	TRBV29-1	NA	NA	TRBJ2-7
TGTGCCAGCAGTTACTCCATTACCAGAACTGAAGCTTTCTTT	CASSYSITRTEAFF	TRBV6-5	NA	NA	TRBJ1-1
TGTGCCAGCAGCTTGACTAGCACAGATACGCAGTATTTT	CASSLTSTDTQYF	TRBV5-4	NA	many	TRBJ2-3
TGTGCCAGCAGCGATATCGTGGGGGGTAATGAAAAACTGTTTTTT	CASSDIVGGNEKLFF	TRBV6-1	NA	NA	TRBJ1-4
TGTGCCAGCAGTGAAGGGGGCGGGAGGAAGCATGAGCAGTTCTTC	CASSEGGGRKHEQFF	TRBV2	TRBD2	NA	TRBJ2-1
TGTGCCAGCAACCGGGTCCACGGTCGCAATGAGCAGTTCTTC	CASNRVHGRNEQFF	TRBV28	NA	NA	TRBJ2-1
TGTGCCAGCAGCTCTCAACAGGGCTCGAACACTGAAGCTTTCTTT	CASSSQQGSNTEAFF	TRBV5-4	NA	NA	TRBJ1-1
TGTGCCAGCAGCTCCGGCGGAGGGAACACTGAAGCTTTCTTT	CASSSGGGNTEAFF	TRBV7-2	NA	NA	TRBJ1-1
TGTGCCAGCAGCGCCGGGACAGGGGCGTCTGGGGCCAACGTCCTGACTTTC	CASSAGTGASGANVLTF	TRBV7-3	TRBD1	few	TRBJ2-6
TGTGCTAGTGGCCGCGGGACAGGGGCCCTCGGCGTCCTGACTTTC	CASGRGTGALGVLTF	TRBV12-5	TRBD1	NA	TRBJ2-6
TGTGCCAGCAGCCAACTAGAGGCGGGGGGGCTAGATACGCAGTATTTT	CASSQLEAGGLDTQYF	TRBV4-2	TRBD2	NA	TRBJ2-3
TGTGCCAGCAGGGGGGCGAGATCCAATGAGCAGTTCTTC	CASRGARSNEQFF	TRBV6-5	NA	NA	TRBJ2-1
TGTGCCAGCAGCGATCGGGGGCTTCATGGCTACACCTTC	CASSDRGLHGYTF	TRBV9	NA	many	TRBJ1-2
TGTGCCATCAGTGCGGGGGGCTCCTACGAGCAGTACTTC	CAISAGGSYEQYF	TRBV10-3	TRBD2	NA	TRBJ2-7
TGTGCCAGCAGAGGACGCCCAGGGGGCTCTGGAAACACCATATATTTT	CASRGRPGGSGNTIYF	TRBV7-8	TRBD1	few	TRBJ1-3
TGTGCCAGCAGTGAGTCAGGCCGTCTAGGCACAGATACGCAGTATTTT	CASSESGRLGTDTQYF	TRBV6-4	NA	NA	TRBJ2-3
TGTGCCAGTAGTCCCCGACGGACAGTCACAGATACGCAGTATTTT	CASSPRRTVTDTQYF	TRBV19	NA	many	TRBJ2-3
TGTGCCACTAGAGGTCGGGGCCGCACAGATACGCAGTATTTT	CATRGRGRTDTQYF	TRBV10-3	NA	NA	TRBJ2-3
TGTGCCATCAAAAAGGACGGACTAAATCAGCCCCAGCATTTT	CAIKKDGLNQPQHF	TRBV10-3	NA	once	TRBJ1-5
TGTGCCAGCAAGACAGGACTACAGCCCCAGCATTTT	CASKTGLQPQHF	TRBV6-1	NA	NA	TRBJ1-5
TGTGCCAGCTCACCATTAGAATACAATGAGCAGTTCTTC	CASSPLEYNEQFF	TRBV18	NA	NA	TRBJ2-1
TGTGCCAGCAGGGGGACAGGGAACACTGAAGCTTTCTTT	CASRGTGNTEAFF	TRBV28	TRBD1	NA	TRBJ1-1
TGTGCCAGCAGCTTAGATGGGAGGGACACAGATACGCAGTATTTT	CASSLDGRDTDTQYF	TRBV11-2	TRBD2	NA	TRBJ2-3
TGTGCCAGCAGCTTAGTTGGGAGGGACACAGATACGCAGTATTTT	CASSLVGRDTDTQYF	TRBV7-2	TRBD2	NA	TRBJ2-3
TGTGCCACCAGCAGCCTACAGGGAAACATTCAGTACTTC	CATSSLQGNIQYF	TRBV15	NA	NA	TRBJ2-4
TGCGCCACCTCGGACGGGATTGGAAACACCATATATTTT	CATSDGIGNTIYF	TRBV10-1	NA	once	TRBJ1-3
TGTGCCAGCAGTGCTCTCGACAGGGGGTACTACGAGCAGTACTTC	CASSALDRGYYEQYF	TRBV6-1	TRBD1	NA	TRBJ2-7
TGTGCCAGCAGCGACATGGGGCAGATCAACACTGAAGCTTTCTTT	CASSDMGQINTEAFF	TRBV2	NA	once	TRBJ1-1
TGCGCCAGCAGCTGGAGGGACAGGGGCTCCTACGAGCAGTACTTC	CASSWRDRGSYEQYF	TRBV5-1	TRBD1	NA	TRBJ2-7
TGTGCCAGCACTCGGTTCATGAATGAGCAGTTCTTC	CASTRFMNEQFF	TRBV5-4	NA	NA	TRBJ2-1
TGTGCCAGCAGTGAGAAACCGGGACTAGGGAGCCGTGAGCAGTTCTTC	CASSEKPGLGSREQFF	TRBV2	TRBD2	NA	TRBJ2-1
TGTGCCAGCTCACCAGGCAGGGGAGAGGATCAGCCCCAGCATTTT	CASSPGRGEDQPQHF	TRBV18	NA	few	TRBJ1-5
TGTGCCAGCAGCTCGGCCGGACAGCCTCAAGAGACCCAGTACTTC	CASSSAGQPQETQYF	TRBV7-2	NA	NA	TRBJ2-5
TGTGCCAGCAGTTACTTCCGGCGGCATAGAACTACAAGTACCTTC	CASSYFRRHRTTSTF	TRBV6-5	NA	NA	TRBJ1-2
TGTGCCATCCGAGCTAGACAGGGTAATAACACTGAAGCTTTCTTT	CAIRARQGNNTEAFF	TRBV10-3	TRBD1	NA	TRBJ1-1
TGTGCCAGCAGCTTAGGGTTCGGACAGGGCTACGGCTACACCTTC	CASSLGFGQGYGYTF	TRBV7-2	TRBD1	NA	TRBJ1-2
TGTGCCAGCAGCTCCGCAGGGACAGGGATAATAAACATTCAGTACTTC	CASSSAGTGIINIQYF	TRBV5-6	TRBD1	NA	TRBJ2-4
TGTGCCAGCAGCTTGGGTGGCCCGAGCTCCTATAATTCACCCCTCCACTTT	CASSLGGPSSYNSPLHF	TRBV5-4	NA	NA	TRBJ1-6
TGTGCCTGGAGTAGACAGGGAAGCACTGAAGCTTTCTTT	CAWSRQGSTEAFF	TRBV30	TRBD1	NA	TRBJ1-1
TGTGCCAGCAGCTCGGGGGCGACCCAGTACTTC	CASSSGATQYF	TRBV5-6	NA	NA	TRBJ2-5
TGCAGCGTTGCCACCGGGACAGGGTTATTCCAAGAGACCCAGTACTTC	CSVATGTGLFQETQYF	TRBV29-1	TRBD1	NA	TRBJ2-5
TGTGCCAGCAGGGAAGCCTGGAACTATGGCTACACCTTC	CASREAWNYGYTF	TRBV6-5	NA	NA	TRBJ1-2
TGTGCCAGCAGTTTCGGCATCTATGGCTACACCTTC	CASSFGIYGYTF	TRBV28	NA	few	TRBJ1-2